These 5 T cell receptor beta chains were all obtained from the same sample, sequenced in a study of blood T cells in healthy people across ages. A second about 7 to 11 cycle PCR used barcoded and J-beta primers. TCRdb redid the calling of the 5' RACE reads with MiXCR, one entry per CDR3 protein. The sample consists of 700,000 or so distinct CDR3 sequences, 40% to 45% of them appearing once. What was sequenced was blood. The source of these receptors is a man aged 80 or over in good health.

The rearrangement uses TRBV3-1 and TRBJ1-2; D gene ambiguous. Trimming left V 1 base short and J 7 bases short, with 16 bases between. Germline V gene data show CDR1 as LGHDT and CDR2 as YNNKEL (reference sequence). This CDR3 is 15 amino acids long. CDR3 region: CASSQAAPTLSGYTF. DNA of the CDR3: TGTGCCAGCAGCCAAGCGGCACCTACCCTTTCTGGCTACACCTTC.

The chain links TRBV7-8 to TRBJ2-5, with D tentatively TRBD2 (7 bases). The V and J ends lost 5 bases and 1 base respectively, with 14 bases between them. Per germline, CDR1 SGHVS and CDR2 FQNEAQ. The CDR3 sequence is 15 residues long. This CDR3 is CASSTDGGPQETQYF. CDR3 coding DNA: TGTGCCAGCAGCACGGACGGGGGGCCCCAAGAGACCCAGTACTTC.

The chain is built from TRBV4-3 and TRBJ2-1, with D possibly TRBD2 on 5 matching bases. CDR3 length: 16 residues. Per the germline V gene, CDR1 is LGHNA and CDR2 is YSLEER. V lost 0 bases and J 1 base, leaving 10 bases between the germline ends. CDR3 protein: CASSQDYGISYNEQFF. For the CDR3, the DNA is TGCGCCAGCAGCCAAGATTACGGGATATCCTACAATGAGCAGTTCTTC.

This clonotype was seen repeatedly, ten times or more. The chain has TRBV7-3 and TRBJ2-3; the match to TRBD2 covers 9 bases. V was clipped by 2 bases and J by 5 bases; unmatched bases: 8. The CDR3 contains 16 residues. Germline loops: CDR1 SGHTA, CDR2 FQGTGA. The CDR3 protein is CASSLPHLAGQDTQYF. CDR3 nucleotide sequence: TGTGCCAGCAGCTTACCCCATCTAGCGGGACAAGATACGCAGTATTTT.

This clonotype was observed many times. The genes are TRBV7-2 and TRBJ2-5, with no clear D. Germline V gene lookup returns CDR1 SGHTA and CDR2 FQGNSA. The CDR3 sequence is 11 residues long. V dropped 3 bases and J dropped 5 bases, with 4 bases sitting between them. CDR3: CASSFGETQYF. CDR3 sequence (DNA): TGTGCCAGCAGCTTTGGGGAGACCCAGTACTTC.